Below are 26 T cell receptor beta chains sequenced from a single sample in a study of tumor-infiltrating lymphocytes in primary liver carcinoma. Out of unsorted whole blood came the blood RNA, and germline DNA was extracted as well. The template, approximately 500 ng total RNA, yielded TCR beta cDNA made with a constant-region primer. Slightly modified ARM-PCR served as the procedure for the TCR beta libraries. These libraries came from three rounds of nested multiplex PCR. Researchers ran the first two PCR rounds for roughly 11 cycles each with TRBV1-TRBV30 forward primers and a C-beta reverse primer. TCRdb re-called the multiplex PCR reads with MiXCR, one entry per CDR3 protein. The data show about 180,000 distinct CDR3 sequences, with 50% to 75% seen just once and approximately 68% held by the top ten. Source material: peripheral blood. The receptors derive from a man aged 35-49 years with primary liver carcinoma and hepatitis B virus infection.

With respect to this clonotype: Sequence at one end of the junction differs from germline and may be a read error. The chain couples TRBV6-2 or TRBV6-3 to TRBJ2-3; D may be TRBD2 (6 bases). Germline V lookup: CDR1 MNHEY, CDR2 SVGEGT. The CDR3 runs to 14 residues. This CDR3 reads CASSPRDSTDMQYF. The CDR3 DNA follows: TGTGCCAGCAGTCCAAGGGACTCCACAGATATGCAGTATTTT.

This clonotype appeared a few times. The chain is built from TRBV29-1 and TRBJ2-1; 12 bases map to TRBD1. The ends lost 4 bases at V and 12 bases at J; junction bases unmatched: 7. This CDR3 has 13 amino acids. The germline V gene has CDR1 SQVTM and CDR2 ANQGSEA. CDR3: CSVGRDRGRGQFF. As DNA, the CDR3 is TGCAGCGTTGGCCGGGACAGGGGGCGCGGGCAGTTCTTC.

As regards this clonotype: Germline is not matched at one junction end, which may reflect a read error. CDR3 loop: CVSSLDRSYEQYF. The CDR3 coding sequence is TGTGTCAGCAGCTTAGATCGTAGTTACGAGCAGTACTTC. This chain joins TRBV11-2 and TRBJ2-7, with D unresolved. CDR1 SGHAT and CDR2 FQNNGV come from the germline V gene. The CDR3 loop spans 13 amino acids.

This clonotype was seen just once. One end of the junction fails to match germline, which may point to a read error. The chain has TRBV29-1 and TRBJ2-7; weak D call: TRBD1 (5 bases). Germline loops: CDR1 SQVTM, CDR2 ANQGSEA. The CDR3 loop spans 12 amino acids. The CDR3 protein is CIVVGQSEEQYF. CDR3 coding DNA: TGCATCGTTGTGGGGCAATCGGAGGAGCAGTACTTC.

This clonotype was counted a single time. An end of the junction differs from the germline gene, which may be a read error. The chain couples TRBV6-6 to TRBJ2-1; D is tentatively TRBD1 or TRBD2 (6 bases each). The V gene's germline CDR1 is MNHNY and CDR2 SVGAGI (reference sequence). The CDR3 contains 13 residues. CDR3 region: CDSSHLGGDEQFF. CDR3 coding DNA: TGTGACAGCAGTCACCTCGGGGGCGATGAGCAGTTCTTC.

This clonotype was seen just once. The chain has TRBV28 and TRBJ2-7, with 8 bases matching TRBD2. Germline V CDR1 and CDR2: MDHEN, SYDVKM. V lost 6 bases and J lost 7; bases outside the gene matches: 14. CDR3 length: 15 residues. CDR3 loop: CASSEQGGRSAEQYF. CDR3 nucleotide sequence: TGTGCCAGCAGCGAACAAGGCGGGAGGAGTGCAGAGCAGTACTTC.

Points on this clonotype: A single base separates this from a much larger clone, so it may be a read error. The chain is built from TRBV11-2 and TRBJ2-7, with 8 bases matching TRBD2. The CDR3 loop spans 15 amino acids. In germline, CDR1 is SGHAT, CDR2 FQNNGV. The ends lost 1 base at V and 7 bases at J; junction bases unmatched: 9. In DNA form, the CDR3 reads TGTGCCAGCAGCTTAGCGCCCGGGACTAGGAAGGAGCAGTACTTC. This sequence encodes CASSLAPGTRKEQYF.

As concerns this clonotype: At one of its ends the junction is not consistent with the germline gene, which may arise from a read error. The rearrangement links TRBV11-2 to TRBJ2-7; D is unresolved. Germline loops: CDR1 SGHAT, CDR2 FQNNGV. CDR3 length: 12 residues. CDR3 DNA: TGTGTCAGCAGCCCCCCGAGTGGTGAGCAGTACTTC. Its protein is CVSSPPSGEQYF.

With respect to this clonotype: Compared with germline, one end of the junction differs, possibly owing to a read error. The chain is built from TRBV29-1 and TRBJ2-1; 9 nucleotides align to TRBD1. Germline values: CDR1 SQVTM, CDR2 ANQGSEA. This CDR3 has 11 amino acids. CDR3 region: CSALPGTGLLF. CDR3 nucleotides: TGCAGCGCGCTCCCCGGGACAGGGCTCCTCTTC.

V gene TRBV12-3 or TRBV12-4 combines with J gene TRBJ2-2, with D hard to call. Trimming took 7 bases from V and 5 from J, leaving 11 bases between them. The CDR3 extends over 13 amino acids. The CDR3 sequence is CASNPGVTGELFF. DNA for the CDR3: TGTGCCAGCAACCCAGGTGTAACCGGGGAGCTGTTTTTT.

V and J are TRBV30 and TRBJ2-4, with 8 bases lining up with TRBD2. The germline CDR1 and CDR2 sequences are GTSNPN and SVGIG (reference sequence). V gave up 6 bases and J gave up 5 bases; unmatched junction bases: 3. This CDR3 contains 12 residues. Here the CDR3 reads CACRAGENIQYF. The DNA of the CDR3 is TGTGCCTGCCGAGCGGGGGAAAACATTCAGTACTTC.

This chain connects TRBV6-1 to TRBJ1-5, with a possible D match to TRBD1 (5 bases). The V end lost 1 base, the J end lost 6 bases, and 13 bases lay between the germline ends. This CDR3 contains 15 residues. Germline V gene lookup returns CDR1 MNHNS and CDR2 SASEGT. The CDR3 coding sequence is TGTGCCAGCAGTGAAGATGGGACCGGCGGTCAGCCCCAGCATTTT. Protein product: CASSEDGTGGQPQHF.

This clonotype was picked up a small number of times. J is TRBJ2-1 and V is TRBV5-1; D is undetermined. V was pared by 0 bases and J by 4 bases, with 8 bases between. The CDR3 runs to 14 residues. Germline V lookup: CDR1 SGHRS, CDR2 YFSETQ. Written as DNA, the CDR3 is TGCGCCAGCAGCTTGGGGGAAGAATACAATGAGCAGTTCTTC. It codes for CASSLGEEYNEQFF. The full variable domain, with the rest looked up from reference TRBV5-1 and TRBJ2-1, is KAGVTQTPRYLIKTRGQQVTLSCSPISGHRSVSWYQQTPGQGLQFLFEYFSETQRNKGNFPGRFSGRQFSNSRSEMNVSTLELGDSALYLCASSLGEEYNEQFFGPGTRLTVL.

This chain links TRBV11-3 with TRBJ2-2; unclear D gene. This CDR3 spans 15 amino acids. V was pared by 1 base and J by 7 bases, with 13 bases between. Per the germline V gene, CDR1 is SGHNT and CDR2 is YENEEA. CDR3 protein: CASSLVANSVGELFF. DNA for the CDR3: TGTGCCAGCAGCTTAGTGGCCAACTCGGTCGGGGAGCTGTTTTTT.

The CDR3 reads CSTWGVYGYTF. The DNA for the CDR3 is TGCAGCACGTGGGGCGTCTATGGCTACACCTTC. V usage is TRBV29-1 and J usage is TRBJ1-2, with D tentatively TRBD1 (5 bases). CDR3 size: 11 residues. CDR1 and CDR2 (germline): SQVTM, ANQGSEA. Trimming cost V 8 bases and J 4 bases, with 11 bases left between them.

As to this clonotype: An end of the junction differs from the germline gene, which may be a read error. This chain uses TRBV11-2 with TRBJ2-1; D call uncertain. CDR3 length: 15 residues. Germline loops: CDR1 SGHAT, CDR2 FQNNGV. CDR3 sequence: CANSCHPGIYNEQFF. The DNA for the CDR3 is TGTGCCAACAGCTGCCATCCGGGCATCTACAATGAGCAGTTCTTC.

Points on this clonotype: A clone one base away is much larger, so this may be a read error. This chain joins TRBV6-1 and TRBJ2-3; D is perhaps TRBD1 or TRBD2 (5 bases each). The CDR3 runs 16 residues. From germline, CDR1 is MNHNS and CDR2 SASEGT. The V end lost 4 bases, the J end lost 4 bases, and 18 bases lay between the germline ends. CDR3 bases: TGTGCCAGCAGTGTCCAGGTGGGACGGAGACCAGATACGCAGTATTTT. Encoded protein: CASSVQVGRRPDTQYF.

The V and J genes are TRBV12-3 or TRBV12-4 and TRBJ2-7; 10 nucleotides align to TRBD2. With 4 bases clipped from V and 0 bases from J, the junction kept 6 bases outside the gene matches. The CDR3 has 16 amino acids. The CDR3 here is CASSSFLAGVSYEQYF. Written as DNA, the CDR3 is TGTGCCAGCAGTTCCTTCCTAGCGGGAGTCTCCTACGAGCAGTACTTC.

The rearrangement joins TRBV6-1 to TRBJ2-5, with 8 bases lining up with TRBD2. With V trimmed by 9 bases and J by 5 bases, 8 bases remained unmatched. CDR3 length: 13 amino acids. Germline V gene data show CDR1 as MNHNS and CDR2 as SASEGT. The CDR3 DNA reads TGTGCCAGTGAAAGCGGGAGTCAGGAGACCCAGTACTTC. It specifies CASESGSQETQYF.

Of note for this clonotype: This may arise from a read error, as a much more abundant clone is one base away. The chain uses TRBV12-3 or TRBV12-4 and TRBJ2-5, with TRBD1 matching over 11 bases. This CDR3 comprises 15 residues. CDR3 nucleotides: TGTGCCAGCAGTACTCGGACAGGGGGCGAAGAGACCCATTACTTC. Translation: CASSTRTGGEETHYF.

This clonotype was counted ten times or more. V gene TRBV11-2 combines with J gene TRBJ2-7; 8 nucleotides align to TRBD1. The CDR3 sequence is 14 residues long. V trimming: 1 base; J trimming: 7 bases; junction bases outside the gene matches: 6. Per germline, CDR1 SGHAT and CDR2 FQNNGV. CDR3 region: CASSLGQGAREQYF. The CDR3 DNA follows: TGTGCCAGCAGCTTAGGTCAGGGGGCTCGAGAGCAGTACTTC.

With regard to this clonotype: The conserved phenylalanine or tryptophan is not found at the CDR3 terminus, so this likely reflects a read error. J is TRBJ2-5 and V is TRBV5-4; D is uncertain. This CDR3 region has 12 residues. The germline V gene has CDR1 SGHNT and CDR2 YYREEE (reference sequence). The chain's CDR3 is CASILDGETQYL. The CDR3 DNA sequence: TGTGCCAGCATCTTGGATGGAGAGACCCAGTACTTA.

Regarding this clonotype: Compared with germline, one end of the junction differs, possibly owing to a read error. V is TRBV6-6 and J is TRBJ1-4; D is unclear. The CDR3 consists of 14 residues. Germline V lookup: CDR1 MNHNY, CDR2 SVGAGI (reference sequence). Here the CDR3 reads CTSSYLGLNEKLFF. The DNA of the CDR3 is TGTACCAGCAGTTATCTCGGACTGAATGAAAAACTGTTTTTT.

The chain uses TRBV29-1 and TRBJ1-1; D unresolved. There are 12 residues in the CDR3. Looked up from germline, CDR1 is SQVTM and CDR2 is ANQGSEA. V gave up 2 bases and J gave up 7 bases, with 11 bases separating them. CDR3 DNA: TGCAGCGTTGAAACAAAGCCGGGTGAAGCTTTCTTT. Translation: CSVETKPGEAFF.

Remarks on this clonotype: Relative to the germline gene, one junction end is altered; a read error may explain this. This rearrangement joins TRBV29-1 to TRBJ2-7; 12 nucleotides align to TRBD2. Germline V gene sequence: CDR1 SQVTM, CDR2 ANQGSEA. The CDR3 is 15 amino acids. The DNA of the CDR3 is TGTAGCGTCCTTAGACTAGCGGGAGTAAGCAACGAGCAGTACTTC. It yields the protein CSVLRLAGVSNEQYF.

A remark on this clonotype: An end of the junction does not agree with germline; a read error may underlie this. The chain uses TRBV7-9 and TRBJ2-6; tentative D call: TRBD1 (5 bases). CDR3 length: 15 residues. Germline CDR1 reads SEHNR; CDR2 reads FQNEAQ (reference sequence). The chain's CDR3 is CASSPGLSGASVLTF. Written as DNA, the CDR3 is TGTGCCAGCAGCCCTGGGCTCTCTGGGGCCAGCGTCCTGACTTTC.